This T cell receptor (beta chain) was documented in a study of vaccination effects on CD4 cells after COVID-19. Notes on this clone: No antigen is known for it.

The assay was immunoSEQ multiplex PCR, and TCRdb's table has in-frame clones only and misses some. The data contain about 66,000 clones, roughly 81% of them singletons. Researchers isolated CD4+ T cells once approximately ten days of culture had elapsed. Either the mRNA-1273 or the BNT162b2 vaccine was given to participants as two doses. Nucleocapsid antibodies stayed negative before and after vaccination, showing no earlier SARS-CoV-2 infection. Trimming removed 1 base from V and 8 bases from J, with 12 bases in between. Germline V gene data show CDR1 as SNHLY and CDR2 as FYNNEI. The CDR3 contains 15 residues.

This TCR was recovered from a human donor who received a COVID-19 vaccine. J is TRBJ1-6 and V is TRBV2; D might be TRBD1 (6 bases). Material: CD4+ T cells from PBMCs cultured without peptide, obtained after COVID-19 vaccination. CDR3 sequence reads: CASSEERQDYSPLHF. The CDR3 DNA reads as TGTGCCAGCAGTGAAGAGAGACAGGATTATTCACCCCTCCACTTT.